Listed here are 4 T cell receptor beta chains from one sample, sequenced in a study of T cells in women clearing cervical HPV infection. TCRdb's copy holds only in-frame clones and misses some; the assay was immunoSEQ multiplex PCR. The data include around 15,000 clones; the top ten clones carry roughly 7.2%. The sequenced material came from blood buffy coat. Receptor source: a woman between 18 and 70 years old with a cervical HPV16 infection that either progressed to CIN3+ or cleared (not recorded which).

In regard to this clone: The read stops 3 residues short of the end of the CDR3; the missing end is completed from the germline J gene. The chain combines TRBV2 with TRBJ1-5; D uncertain. The CDR3 runs to 13 residues. CDR1 is SNHLY and CDR2 is FYNNEI in the germline V gene. The V gene lost 4 bases and the J gene lost 5 bases, with 9 bases spanning the gap. The sequenced part of the CDR3 DNA is TGTGCCAGCAGTGGCAGGCTTCATCAGCCC. Protein product: CASSGRLHQP. The entire CDR3 protein reads CASSGRLHQPQHF.

With regard to this clone: The read terminates 3 residues before the CDR3 end, so the remaining end is supplied by the germline J gene. The chain is built from TRBV20-1 and TRBJ2-5; D is perhaps TRBD2 (7 bases). CDR1 DFQATT and CDR2 SNEGSKA come from the germline V gene (reference sequence). Trimming removed 0 bases from V and 5 bases from J, with 13 bases in between. CDR3 size: 14 residues. CDR3: CSARDPGGRETQYF. The DNA read from the CDR3 is TGCAGTGCTAGAGACCCGGGGGGCCGGGAGACC.

As for this clone: The CDR3 end is not reached by the read, which stops 3 residues before it; the germline J gene fills it in. The rearrangement links TRBV5-1 to TRBJ2-1, with 9 bases matching TRBD1. The CDR3 has 15 amino acids. Germline trimming cut 6 bases from V and 1 base from J; bases unmatched to any gene: 5. From germline, CDR1 is SGHRS and CDR2 YFSETQ. The part of the CDR3 DNA that was read is TGCGCCAGCACCACCGGGACAGGGTCCTACAATGAG. This sequence encodes CASTTGTGSYNE. From start to end, the CDR3 is CASTTGTGSYNEQFF.

Worth noting for this clone: The DNA ends 3 residues before the CDR3 does, and the rest of the CDR3 is filled in from the germline J gene. The J gene is TRBJ1-2, the V gene TRBV28, with TRBD1 identical over 7 bases. The CDR3 sequence is 12 residues long. CDR1 and CDR2 (germline): MDHEN, SYDVKM. Unmatched junction bases numbered 4, after V lost 5 bases and J lost 7 bases. The CDR3 sequence: CASSTDRAGYTF. The covered CDR3 bases are TGTGCCAGCAGTACCGACAGGGCTGGC.